Each of the 6 T cell receptor beta chains below was sequenced from the same sample in a study of PD-1 blockade in mismatch repair-deficient tumors. Time point in this sample: identical roughly 10-day culture without peptide (control). For these receptors, no antigen is known. The table came from immunoSEQ multiplex PCR; TCRdb's copy has only in-frame clones and leaves some out. Here the sample spans around 13,000 clones, over 75% being singletons. Source: cells cultured in vitro, taken from a patient treated with pembrolizumab. Receptors originate from an adult with mismatch repair-deficient cancer.

The gene calls are TRBV29-1 and TRBJ1-2, with 9 bases matching TRBD1. Germline loops: CDR1 SQVTM, CDR2 ANQGSEA. The CDR3 is made up of 12 amino acids. V lost 7 bases to trimming and J lost 4 bases; unmatched junction nucleotides: 4. CDR3 sequence (DNA): TGCAGCGGGGACAGGGAGGGCTATGGCTACACCTTC. This translates into CSGDREGYGYTF.

The J gene is TRBJ2-2, the V gene TRBV28, with TRBD2 as a possible D gene (6 bases). The CDR3 consists of 15 residues. V was pared by 10 bases and J by 2 bases, with 17 bases between. The germline V gene has CDR1 MDHEN and CDR2 SYDVKM. Written as DNA, the CDR3 is TGTGCCATCTCATCCTGGGACTCCAACACCGGGGAGCTGTTTTTT. Translation gives CAISSWDSNTGELFF.

This clone was detected a few times. This chain connects TRBV28 to TRBJ1-6; no reliable D call. CDR1 and CDR2 (germline): MDHEN, SYDVKM. Trimming shortened V by 5 bases and J by 12 bases, and 14 bases separated the two germline ends. This CDR3 has 13 residues. The CDR3 DNA sequence: TGTGCCAGCAGTCTCCGGACCGTCAAACCCCTCCACTTT. Translated, it gives CASSLRTVKPLHF.

This sequence joins TRBV28 and TRBJ2-3; 7 bases fit TRBD2. Germline V gives CDR1 MDHEN, CDR2 SYDVKM. This CDR3 has 16 amino acids. Trimming at V came to 4 bases and at J to 3 bases, leaving 10 bases not matched to a gene. Written as DNA, the CDR3 is TGTGCCAGCAGTTCCTCTTGGGGGGGAGGAACAGATACGCAGTATTTT. This encodes CASSSSWGGGTDTQYF.

The chain couples TRBV11-3 to TRBJ2-2; D is possibly TRBD2 (7 bases). CDR1 and CDR2 from the germline V gene are SGHNT and YENEEA. This CDR3 contains 15 residues. The V end was cut by 5 bases, the J end by 5 bases, with 15 bases between. The CDR3 bases are TGTGCCAGCAGCCCTATGGGGGGGGCAACCGGGGAGCTGTTTTTT. This gives the protein CASSPMGGATGELFF.

V and J are TRBV4-1 and TRBJ2-1, with 10 positions matching TRBD2. This CDR3 has 16 amino acids. V was pared by 0 bases and J by 8 bases, with 7 bases of the junction left unmatched. CDR1 and CDR2 from the germline V gene are MGHRA and YSYEKL. CDR3 sequence reads: CASSQEASGRRYEQFF. The CDR3 DNA sequence: TGCGCCAGCAGCCAAGAGGCTAGCGGGAGAAGATATGAGCAGTTCTTC.